What follows are 2 T cell receptor beta chains derived from one specimen sequenced in a study of blood T cell repertoires in COVID-19. The assay was immunoSEQ multiplex PCR, and TCRdb's table has in-frame clones only and misses some. The table lists about 100,000 clones, 85% of them singletons, with under 15% in the top ten. The sequenced sample was peripheral blood. The receptors shown here come from a man aged 45-65 years with active or convalescent COVID-19.

This chain links TRBV21-1 with TRBJ1-2; the D call of TRBD1 is as the table states it, not checked on the DNA. TRBV21-1 is designated a pseudogene. CDR3 length equals 21 residues. CDR3 region: CASSSRGQGTYPYQANYGYTF. The DNA of the CDR3 is TGTGCCAGCAGCTCCCGTGGACAGGGGACCTACCCTTATCAAGCTAACTATGGCTACACCTTC.

The chain is built from TRBV14 and TRBJ2-7; TRBD2 matches 8 bases. This CDR3 has 15 amino acids. Trimming removed 1 base from V and 2 bases from J; junction bases left unmatched: 4. Germline CDR1 is SGHDN and CDR2 is FVKESK. The DNA of the CDR3 is TGTGCCAGCAGCCAAGGGTACGGGAGGGCCTACGAGCAGTACTTC. Translated, it gives CASSQGYGRAYEQYF.